These 19 T cell receptor beta chains share one sample of origin, sequenced in a study of Ad26.COV2.S vaccination and SARS-CoV-2 variants. Only in-frame clones appear in the TCRdb table, and some are missing; sequencing was by immunoSEQ multiplex PCR. The sample has about 440,000 clones; less than 95% are singletons. Treatment defined: about 20 received Ad26.COV2.S at low or high dose, single or two shots; about 5 received placebo; per-sample allocation not given. Specimen acquisition occurred on day 63 following the initial vaccine or placebo injection. The sample in question was peripheral blood, obtained in a trial of Ad26.COV2.S vaccine versus placebo. These receptors were taken from a person between 18 and 60 years old who received the Ad26.COV2.S COVID-19 vaccine or a placebo.

The chain combines TRBV7-6 with TRBJ2-1; 9 bases align to TRBD1. V was pared by 5 bases and J by 7 bases, with 9 bases of the junction left unmatched. This CDR3 is 15 amino acids long. CDR1 and CDR2 (germline): SGHVS, FNYEAQ. CDR3 sequence (DNA): TGTGCCAGCAGCCCCCGGGACAGGGTAAGGAATGAGCAGTTCTTC. Its protein is CASSPRDRVRNEQFF.

The rearrangement joins TRBV6-6 to TRBJ2-5, with TRBD1 as a possible D gene (6 bases). The CDR3 has 14 amino acids. V lost 3 bases to trimming and J lost 1 base, with 9 bases between them. Germline CDR1 and CDR2: MNHNY and SVGAGI (reference sequence). CDR3 nucleotide sequence: TGTGCCAGCAGTTATAAAGGGGGCCAAGAGACCCAGTACTTC. It codes for CASSYKGGQETQYF.

This chain links TRBV6-1 with TRBJ1-1; 7 bases match TRBD1. The CDR3 loop spans 14 amino acids. Germline CDR1 is MNHNS and CDR2 is SASEGT. V was clipped by 3 bases and J by 5 bases; unmatched bases: 6. The CDR3 region is CASSDQGVRTEAFF. CDR3 in DNA: TGTGCCAGCAGTGATCAGGGGGTGAGGACTGAAGCTTTCTTT.

The rearrangement joins TRBV24-1 to TRBJ2-3; 7 bases align to TRBD1. V trimming: 4 bases; J trimming: 0 bases; junction bases outside the gene matches: 3. CDR1 and CDR2 from the germline V gene are KGHDR and SFDVKD. The CDR3 runs 15 residues. The CDR3 bases are TGTGCCACCAGTGAAGGACAGGCAAGCACAGATACGCAGTATTTT. Amino acid sequence: CATSEGQASTDTQYF.

The genes are TRBV28 and TRBJ2-7; 7 bases agree with TRBD1. Germline CDR1 MDHEN, CDR2 SYDVKM. Germline trimming cut 6 bases from V and 0 bases from J; bases unmatched to any gene: 8. The CDR3 covers 15 residues. The CDR3 nucleotides read TGTGCCAGCAGCCCCGGGACAGTGAGCTCCTACGAGCAGTACTTC. Its protein product is CASSPGTVSSYEQYF.

The sample holds many counts of this clone. This chain connects TRBV7-9 to TRBJ2-2; TRBD2 agrees at 14 bases. Unmatched junction bases numbered 11, after V lost 6 bases and J lost 8 bases. Germline lookup yields CDR1 SEHNR and CDR2 FQNEAQ (reference sequence). The CDR3 loop spans 17 amino acids. CDR3 amino acids: CASRPVGTSGSAGELFF. The CDR3 bases are TGTGCCAGCAGGCCAGTTGGGACTAGCGGGAGTGCTGGGGAGCTGTTTTTT.

This clone was detected only once. J is TRBJ2-7 and V is TRBV6-2 or TRBV6-3; TRBD2 matches at 9 bases. The CDR3 is made up of 18 amino acids. V lost 4 bases, J lost 3 bases, and 16 bases stayed unmatched. The germline V gene has CDR1 MNHEY and CDR2 SVGEGT. This CDR3 reads CASSFHLPTSGWDYEQYF. The CDR3 region has the DNA TGTGCCAGCAGTTTCCACTTGCCCACTAGCGGGTGGGACTACGAGCAGTACTTC.

This clone came up a few times. This chain connects TRBV7-6 to TRBJ1-1; unclear D gene. The CDR3 is 11 amino acids. Germline lookup yields CDR1 SGHVS and CDR2 FNYEAQ. The ends were cut back, 5 bases at V and 2 bases at J, with 3 bases in the middle. The CDR3 DNA sequence: TGTGCCAGCAGCGACAACACTGAAGCTTTCTTT. Encoded protein: CASSDNTEAFF. Filled out from reference TRBV7-6 and TRBJ1-1, the complete variable domain reads GAGVSQSPRYKVTKRGQDVALRCDPISGHVSLYWYRQALGQGPEFLTYFNYEAQQDKSGLPNDRFSAERPEGSISTLTIQRTEQRDSAMYRCASSDNTEAFFGQGTRLTVV.

This clone was seen once. Other DNA sequences in this sample translate to the same CDR3. The chain uses TRBV18 and TRBJ1-1; D is uncertain. This CDR3 spans 13 amino acids. V was cut by 2 bases and J by 2 bases, with 6 bases left in between. Germline V gene lookup returns CDR1 KGHSH and CDR2 LQKENI. The CDR3: CASSPGSNTEAFF. In DNA form, the CDR3 reads TGTGCCAGCTCACCAGGGAGTAACACTGAAGCTTTCTTT.

The J gene is TRBJ2-7, the V gene TRBV4-2; D remains ambiguous. The V end lost 8 bases, the J end lost 0 bases, and 8 bases lay between the germline ends. The CDR3 consists of 12 residues. Germline V CDR1 and CDR2: LGHNA, YNFKEQ. The CDR3 loop reads CASVGNSYEQYF. CDR3 sequence (DNA): TGTGCCAGCGTGGGCAACTCCTACGAGCAGTACTTC.

This clone was seen only once. The CDR3 spells CASSWSTAYEQYF. The CDR3 bases are TGTGCCAGCAGTTGGTCGACAGCCTACGAGCAGTACTTC. The V gene is TRBV27, the J gene TRBJ2-7, with D possibly TRBD1 on 5 matching bases. Between the trimmed V and J ends, which lost 4 bases and 2 bases, there was a span of 9 bases. Germline V lookup: CDR1 MNHEY, CDR2 SMNVEV (reference sequence). This CDR3 region has 13 residues.

V usage is TRBV27 and J usage is TRBJ1-5; 9 bases are shared with TRBD1. The V gene end was trimmed by 5 bases and the J gene end by 0 bases; junction bases not matched to a gene: 5. This CDR3 contains 16 residues. CDR1 MNHEY and CDR2 SMNVEV come from the germline V gene (reference sequence). The CDR3 sequence is CASSPSGQGSNQPQHF. In DNA form, the CDR3 reads TGTGCCAGCAGTCCGTCGGGACAGGGTAGCAATCAGCCCCAGCATTTT.

This chain joins TRBV5-1 and TRBJ2-1; 8 bases are shared with TRBD1. CDR1 SGHRS and CDR2 YFSETQ come from the germline V gene. The CDR3 contains 13 residues. After removal of 4 bases from V and 6 bases from J, the junction contained 3 bases not matched to a gene. CDR3 sequence (DNA): TGCGCCAGCAGCCTACAGGGGGTCAATGAGCAGTTCTTC. Translating it yields CASSLQGVNEQFF.

This clone has more than one count but fewer than ten. The chain joins TRBV27 to TRBJ1-5; D unclear. Trimming shortened V by 1 base and J by 0 bases, and 7 bases separated the two germline ends. The germline gives CDR1 MNHEY, CDR2 SMNVEV (reference sequence). CDR3 length: 15 amino acids. As DNA, the CDR3 is TGTGCCAGCAGTTTATTGGGGAATAGCAATCAGCCCCAGCATTTT. Its translation is CASSLLGNSNQPQHF.

The rearrangement links TRBV30 to TRBJ1-3; D uncertain. Germline V gene data show CDR1 as GTSNPN and CDR2 as SVGIG (reference sequence). The CDR3 consists of 12 residues. Trimming pared 3 bases from V and 0 bases from J, leaving 3 bases between. This CDR3 reads CAWSPSGNTIYF. The CDR3 DNA sequence: TGTGCCTGGAGCCCCTCTGGAAACACCATATATTTT.

This clone was counted a single time. This chain connects TRBV10-3 to TRBJ1-2; D not certain. The CDR3 is 14 residues long. Deletions cut 6 bases from V and 8 bases from J, with 19 bases between. The V gene's germline CDR1 is ENHRY and CDR2 SYGVKD. CDR3 sequence: CAISPSLGRPGYTF. The CDR3 DNA sequence: TGTGCCATCAGCCCAAGTCTCGGACGCCCGGGCTACACCTTC.

The genes are TRBV21-1 and TRBJ2-7; no DNA check was done on the table's D call, TRBD1. TRBV21-1 is tagged as a pseudogene. This CDR3 spans 13 amino acids. Written as DNA, the CDR3 is TGTGCCAGCAGCAGGACAGATTCCTACGAGCAGTACTTC. This gives the protein CASSRTDSYEQYF.

The chain combines TRBV2 with TRBJ1-1; possibly TRBD1 for D (5 bases). The CDR3 totals 13 residues. The germline V and J ends were trimmed by 4 bases and 5 bases, with 11 bases remaining between them. Germline CDR1 reads SNHLY; CDR2 reads FYNNEI. The CDR3, as DNA: TGTGCCAGCAGTGCAGGGTTGGGGACTGAAGCTTTCTTT. It codes for CASSAGLGTEAFF.

J is TRBJ2-7 and V is TRBV11-1; possibly TRBD2 for D (5 bases). The CDR3 length is 14 residues. Germline-derived CDR1 and CDR2 are SGHAT and FQDESV (reference sequence). V was shortened by 5 bases and J by 3 bases, with 14 bases between the two germline ends. CDR3 sequence reads: CASSPLYGDYEQYF. The CDR3 coding sequence is TGTGCCAGCAGCCCCCTTTACGGGGACTACGAGCAGTACTTC.